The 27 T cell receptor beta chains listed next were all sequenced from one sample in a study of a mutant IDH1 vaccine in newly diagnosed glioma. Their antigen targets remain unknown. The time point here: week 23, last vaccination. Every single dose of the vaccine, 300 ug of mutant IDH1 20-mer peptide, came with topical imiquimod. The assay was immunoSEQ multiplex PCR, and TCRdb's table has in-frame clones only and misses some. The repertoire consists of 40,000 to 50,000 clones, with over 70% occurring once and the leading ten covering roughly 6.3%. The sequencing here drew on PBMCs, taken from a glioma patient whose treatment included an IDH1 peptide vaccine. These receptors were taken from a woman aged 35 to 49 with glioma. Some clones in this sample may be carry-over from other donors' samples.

As DNA, the CDR3 is TGTGCCAGCAGCTATGATGGGACAGGGTCCCACGAGCAGTACTTC. Translation: CASSYDGTGSHEQYF. V gene TRBV7-9 combines with J gene TRBJ2-7; 9 bases map to TRBD1. V gave up 4 bases and J gave up 5 bases; unmatched junction bases: 9. CDR3 length: 15 residues. Per the germline V gene, CDR1 is SEHNR and CDR2 is FQNEAQ (reference sequence).

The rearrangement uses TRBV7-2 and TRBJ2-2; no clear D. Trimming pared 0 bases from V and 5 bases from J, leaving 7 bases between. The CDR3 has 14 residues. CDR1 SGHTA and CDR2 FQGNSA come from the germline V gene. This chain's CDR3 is CASSLARQTGELFF. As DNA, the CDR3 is TGTGCCAGCAGCTTAGCAAGACAAACCGGGGAGCTGTTTTTT.

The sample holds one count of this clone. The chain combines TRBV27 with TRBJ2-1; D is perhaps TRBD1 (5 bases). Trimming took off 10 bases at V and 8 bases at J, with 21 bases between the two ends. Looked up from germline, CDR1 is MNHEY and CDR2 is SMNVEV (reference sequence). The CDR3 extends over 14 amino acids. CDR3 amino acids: CATRLDQGFDEQFF. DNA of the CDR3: TGTGCCACCCGACTCGACCAGGGATTTGATGAGCAGTTCTTC.

The CDR3 here is CASSLRVDRLEGYTF. The CDR3 DNA sequence: TGTGCCAGCAGCTTAAGGGTCGACCGATTGGAGGGCTACACCTTC. The gene calls are TRBV7-2 and TRBJ1-2, with D hard to call. V lost 2 bases, J lost 8 bases, and 18 bases lay in between. Germline V gene lookup returns CDR1 SGHTA and CDR2 FQGNSA. The CDR3 runs to 15 residues.

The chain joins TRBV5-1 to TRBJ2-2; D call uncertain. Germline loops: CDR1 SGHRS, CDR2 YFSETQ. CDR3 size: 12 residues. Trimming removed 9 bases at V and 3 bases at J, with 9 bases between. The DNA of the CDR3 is TGCGCCATCGGAAGAGACACCGGGGAGCTGTTTTTT. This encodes CAIGRDTGELFF.

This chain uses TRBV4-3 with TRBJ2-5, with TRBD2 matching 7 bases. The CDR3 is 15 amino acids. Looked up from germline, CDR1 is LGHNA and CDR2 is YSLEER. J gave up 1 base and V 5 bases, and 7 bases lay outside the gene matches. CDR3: CASSKPSGRQETQYF. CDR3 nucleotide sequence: TGCGCCAGCAGCAAACCTAGCGGCCGCCAAGAGACCCAGTACTTC.

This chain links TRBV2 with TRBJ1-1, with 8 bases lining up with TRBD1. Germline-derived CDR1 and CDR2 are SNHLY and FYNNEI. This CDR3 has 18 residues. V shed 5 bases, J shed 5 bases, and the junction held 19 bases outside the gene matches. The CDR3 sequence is CASSSGSQGASRGTEAFF. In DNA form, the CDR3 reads TGTGCCAGCAGTTCGGGGTCGCAGGGGGCCTCCCGGGGAACTGAAGCTTTCTTT.

The CDR3 region is CASSTSGTGAYEQYF. The CDR3 DNA reads as TGTGCCAGCAGCACCTCCGGGACAGGGGCCTACGAGCAGTACTTC. The chain is built from TRBV6-6 and TRBJ2-7, with 10 positions matching TRBD1. V trimming: 6 bases; J trimming: 2 bases; junction bases outside the gene matches: 7. The CDR3 spans 15 residues. Germline V lookup: CDR1 MNHNY, CDR2 SVGAGI (reference sequence).

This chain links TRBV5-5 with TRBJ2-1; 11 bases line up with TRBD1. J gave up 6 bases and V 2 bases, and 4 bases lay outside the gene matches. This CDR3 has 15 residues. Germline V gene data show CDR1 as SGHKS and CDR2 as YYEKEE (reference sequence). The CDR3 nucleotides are TGTGCCAGCAGCTTCTCCGGGACAGGGGGCAATGAGCAGTTCTTC. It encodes CASSFSGTGGNEQFF.

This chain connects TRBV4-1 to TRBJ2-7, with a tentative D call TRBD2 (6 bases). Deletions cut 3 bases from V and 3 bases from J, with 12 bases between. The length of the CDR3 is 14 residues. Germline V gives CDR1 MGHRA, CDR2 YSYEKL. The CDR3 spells CASSHTTRRYEQYF. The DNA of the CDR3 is TGCGCCAGCAGCCACACGACTAGGCGCTACGAGCAGTACTTC.

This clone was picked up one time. CDR3 bases: TGTGCCAGCAGCTTGGTCTTGGGGGGAGCGCGCGAGCAGTACTTC. Its translation is CASSLVLGGAREQYF. The chain employs TRBV11-1 and TRBJ2-7; weak D call: TRBD2 (6 bases). This CDR3 spans 15 amino acids. V gave up 3 bases and J gave up 6 bases, with 18 bases separating them. From germline, CDR1 is SGHAT and CDR2 FQDESV (reference sequence).

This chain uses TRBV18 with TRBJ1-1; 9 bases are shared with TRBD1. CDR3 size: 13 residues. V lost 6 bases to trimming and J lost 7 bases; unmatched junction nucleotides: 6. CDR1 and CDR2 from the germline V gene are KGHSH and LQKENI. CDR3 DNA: TGTGCCAGCTCTCTGGACAGGGGCAGTGAAGCTTTCTTT. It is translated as CASSLDRGSEAFF. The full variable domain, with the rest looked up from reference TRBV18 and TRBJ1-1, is NAGVMQNPRHLVRRRGQEARLRCSPMKGHSHVYWYRQLPEEGLKFMVYLQKENIIDESGMPKERFSAEFPKEGPSILRIQQVVRGDSAAYFCASSLDRGSEAFFGQGTRLTVV.

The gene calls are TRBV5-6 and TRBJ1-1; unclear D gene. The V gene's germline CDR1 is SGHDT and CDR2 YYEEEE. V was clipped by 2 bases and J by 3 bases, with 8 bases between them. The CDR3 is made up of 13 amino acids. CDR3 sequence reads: CASSFVPYTEAFF. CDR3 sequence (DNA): TGTGCCAGCAGCTTTGTCCCTTACACTGAAGCTTTCTTT.

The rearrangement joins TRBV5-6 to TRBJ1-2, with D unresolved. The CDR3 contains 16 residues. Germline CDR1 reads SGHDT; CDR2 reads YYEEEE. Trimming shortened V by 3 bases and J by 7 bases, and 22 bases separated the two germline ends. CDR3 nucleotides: TGTGCCAGCAGCTCATATTCCCCAGGTCGTATAGGTGGCTACACCTTC. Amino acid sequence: CASSSYSPGRIGGYTF.

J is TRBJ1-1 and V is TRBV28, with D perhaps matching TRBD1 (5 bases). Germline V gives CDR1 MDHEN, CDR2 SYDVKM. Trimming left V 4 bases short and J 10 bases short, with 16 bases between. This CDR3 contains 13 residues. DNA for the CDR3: TGTGCCAGCAGTTCCCATCCCAGGGATGGAGCTTTCTTT. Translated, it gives CASSSHPRDGAFF.

CDR3 sequence reads: CASSKDSGVGWWNEQFF. The CDR3 DNA follows: TGTGCCAGCAGCAAGGACTCGGGAGTCGGTTGGTGGAATGAGCAGTTCTTC. The chain combines TRBV7-9 with TRBJ2-1, with D tentatively TRBD2 (6 bases). V dropped 5 bases and J dropped 7 bases, with 24 bases sitting between them. Germline CDR1 SEHNR, CDR2 FQNEAQ (reference sequence). The CDR3 extends over 17 amino acids.

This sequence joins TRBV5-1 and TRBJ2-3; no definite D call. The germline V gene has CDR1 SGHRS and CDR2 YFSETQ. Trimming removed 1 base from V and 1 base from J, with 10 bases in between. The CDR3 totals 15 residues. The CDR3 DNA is TGCGCCAGCAGCTTGAATTTTGGGGGCACAGATACGCAGTATTTT. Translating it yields CASSLNFGGTDTQYF.

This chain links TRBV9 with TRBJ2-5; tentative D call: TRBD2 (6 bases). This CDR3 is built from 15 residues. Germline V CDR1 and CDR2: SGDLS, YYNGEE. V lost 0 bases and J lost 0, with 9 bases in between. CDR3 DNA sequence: TGTGCCAGCAGCGTAGGGGCGGGGCACCAAGAGACCCAGTACTTC. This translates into CASSVGAGHQETQYF.

In nucleotides, the CDR3 is TGCGCCAGCAGCCAAGAGGACAGGGCCAATGAAAAACTGTTTTTT. Protein: CASSQEDRANEKLFF. The gene calls are TRBV4-3 and TRBJ1-4, with 8 bases fitting TRBD1. The germline V gene has CDR1 LGHNA and CDR2 YSLEER. Losses at the gene ends were 0 bases for V and 5 bases for J; bases not matched to a gene: 2. The CDR3 length is 15 residues.

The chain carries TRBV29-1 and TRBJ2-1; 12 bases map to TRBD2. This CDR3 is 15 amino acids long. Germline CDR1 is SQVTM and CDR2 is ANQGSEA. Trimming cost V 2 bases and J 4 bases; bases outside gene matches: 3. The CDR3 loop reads CSVEPLAGGYNEQFF. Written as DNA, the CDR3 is TGCAGCGTTGAACCCCTAGCGGGAGGGTACAATGAGCAGTTCTTC.

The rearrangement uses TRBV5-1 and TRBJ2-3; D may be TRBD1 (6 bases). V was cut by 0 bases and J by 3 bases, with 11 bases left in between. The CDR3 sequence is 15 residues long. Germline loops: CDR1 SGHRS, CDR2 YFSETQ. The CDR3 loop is CASSLGTEGTDTQYF. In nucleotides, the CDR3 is TGCGCCAGCAGCTTGGGGACAGAGGGTACAGATACGCAGTATTTT.

CDR3 coding DNA: TGTGCCAGCAGCCAAGCCTTGGTTAGCCCCTATGAGCAGTTCTTC. Translating gives CASSQALVSPYEQFF. The chain recombines TRBV4-2 with TRBJ2-1; D ambiguous. There are 15 residues in the CDR3. The ends were cut back, 1 base at V and 8 bases at J, with 15 bases in the middle. In germline, CDR1 is LGHNA, CDR2 YNFKEQ.

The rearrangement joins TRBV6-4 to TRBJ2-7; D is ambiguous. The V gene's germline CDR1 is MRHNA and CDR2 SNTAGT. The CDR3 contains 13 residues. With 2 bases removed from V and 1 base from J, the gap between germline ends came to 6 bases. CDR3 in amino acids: CASSDVPSYEQYF. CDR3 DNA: TGTGCCAGCAGTGACGTCCCTTCCTACGAGCAGTACTTC.

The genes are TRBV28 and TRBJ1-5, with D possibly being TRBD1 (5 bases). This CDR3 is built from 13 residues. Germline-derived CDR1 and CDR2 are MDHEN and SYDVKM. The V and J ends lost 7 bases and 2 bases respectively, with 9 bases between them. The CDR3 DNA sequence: TGTGCCAGCAACCGAGGGGGCAATCAGCCCCAGCATTTT. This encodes CASNRGGNQPQHF. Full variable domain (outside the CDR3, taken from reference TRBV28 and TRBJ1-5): DVKVTQSSRYLVKRTGEKVFLECVQDMDHENMFWYRQDPGLGLRLIYFSYDVKMKEKGDIPEGYSVSREKKERFSLILESASTNQTSMYLCASNRGGNQPQHFGDGTRLSIL.

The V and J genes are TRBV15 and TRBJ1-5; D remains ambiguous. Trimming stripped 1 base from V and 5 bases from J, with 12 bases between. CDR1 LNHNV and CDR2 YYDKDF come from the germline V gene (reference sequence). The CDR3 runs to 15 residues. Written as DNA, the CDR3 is TGTGCCACCAGCAGAGTCAAACCCAACGATCAGCCCCAGCATTTT. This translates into CATSRVKPNDQPQHF.

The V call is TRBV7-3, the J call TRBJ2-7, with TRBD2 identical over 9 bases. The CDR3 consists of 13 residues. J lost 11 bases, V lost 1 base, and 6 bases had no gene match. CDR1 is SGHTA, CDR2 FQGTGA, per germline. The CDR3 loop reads CASSLKSGGKEYF. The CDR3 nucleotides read TGTGCCAGCAGCTTAAAGAGCGGGGGGAAGGAGTACTTC.

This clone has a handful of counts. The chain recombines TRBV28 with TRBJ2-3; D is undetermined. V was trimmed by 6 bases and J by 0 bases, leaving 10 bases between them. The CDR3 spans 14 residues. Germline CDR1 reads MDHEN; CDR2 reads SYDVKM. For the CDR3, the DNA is TGTGCCAGCAGGACCCCCACAAGCACAGATACGCAGTATTTT. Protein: CASRTPTSTDTQYF.